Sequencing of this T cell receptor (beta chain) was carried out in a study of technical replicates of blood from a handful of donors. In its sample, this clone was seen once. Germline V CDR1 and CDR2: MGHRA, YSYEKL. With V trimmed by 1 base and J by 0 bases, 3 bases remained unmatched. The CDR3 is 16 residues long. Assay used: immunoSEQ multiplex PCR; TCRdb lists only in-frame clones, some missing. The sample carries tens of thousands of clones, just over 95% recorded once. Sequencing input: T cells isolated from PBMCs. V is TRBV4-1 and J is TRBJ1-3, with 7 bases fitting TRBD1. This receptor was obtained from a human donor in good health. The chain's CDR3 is CASSQAGQFSGNTIYF. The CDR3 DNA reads TGCGCCAGCAGCCAAGCGGGACAGTTCTCTGGAAACACCATATATTTT.